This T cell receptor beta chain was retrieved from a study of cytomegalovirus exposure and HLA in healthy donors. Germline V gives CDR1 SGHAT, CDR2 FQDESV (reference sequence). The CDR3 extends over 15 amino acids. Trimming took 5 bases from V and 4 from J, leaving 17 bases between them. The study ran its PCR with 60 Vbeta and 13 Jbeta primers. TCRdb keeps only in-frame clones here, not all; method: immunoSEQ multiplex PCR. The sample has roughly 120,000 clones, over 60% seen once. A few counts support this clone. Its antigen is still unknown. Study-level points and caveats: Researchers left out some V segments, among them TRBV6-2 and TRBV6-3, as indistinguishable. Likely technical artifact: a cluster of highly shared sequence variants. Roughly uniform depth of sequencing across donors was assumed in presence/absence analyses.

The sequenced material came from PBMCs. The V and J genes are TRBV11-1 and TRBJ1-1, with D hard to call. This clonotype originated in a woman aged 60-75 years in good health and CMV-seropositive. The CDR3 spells CASSPRPQRGTEAFF. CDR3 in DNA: TGTGCCAGCAGCCCACGACCACAACGGGGCACTGAAGCTTTCTTT.